The source of this T cell receptor beta chain is a study of blood T cell repertoires in COVID-19. Study background: Material from acute and convalescent COVID-19 was sourced from the United States, Italy and Spain. Sample material is recorded as cDNA or gDNA derived from T cells, B-cell-depleted T cells, or PBMCs.

The authors' processing: For nucleated cells, counts were estimated from reference gene primer amplification. Data came from immunoSEQ multiplex PCR; TCRdb stores just in-frame clones and leaves some out. The DNA gave D and trimming, while V, J and clone size come from that table. The sample lists 300,000 to 450,000 clones, more than 70% occurring once. The germline CDR1 and CDR2 sequences are SEHNR and FQNEAQ (reference sequence). CDR3 length: 12 residues. Germline trimming cut 5 bases from V and 11 bases from J; bases unmatched to any gene: 5. This sequence was found in a woman in her fifties or sixties with COVID-19, enrolled during active disease. This chain links TRBV7-9 with TRBJ1-5, with 8 nucleotides matching TRBD1. The sequenced material came from peripheral blood. The CDR3 loop reads CASSPETGAQHF. The CDR3, as DNA: TGTGCCAGCAGCCCGGAGACAGGGGCCCAGCATTTT.